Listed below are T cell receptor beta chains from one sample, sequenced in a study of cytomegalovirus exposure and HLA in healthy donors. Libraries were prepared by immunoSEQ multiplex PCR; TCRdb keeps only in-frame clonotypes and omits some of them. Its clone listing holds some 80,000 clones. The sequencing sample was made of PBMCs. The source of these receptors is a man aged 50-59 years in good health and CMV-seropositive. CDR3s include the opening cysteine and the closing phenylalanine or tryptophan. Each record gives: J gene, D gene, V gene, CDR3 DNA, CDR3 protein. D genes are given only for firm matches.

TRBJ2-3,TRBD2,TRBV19,TGTGCCAGTAGTCCGCGGGCTAGCGGAGGCACAGATACGCAGTATTTT,CASSPRASGGTDTQYF
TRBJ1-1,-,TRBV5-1,TGCGCCAGCAGCTTGGGGGGACAGAACACTGAAGCTTTCTTT,CASSLGGQNTEAFF
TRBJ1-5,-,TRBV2,TGTGCCAGCCAGGAGCAGGGCTATCAGCCCCAGCATTTT,CASQEQGYQPQHF
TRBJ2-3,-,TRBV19,TGTGCCAGTAACTTCGGACAATCTAGCACAGATACGCAGTATTTT,CASNFGQSSTDTQYF
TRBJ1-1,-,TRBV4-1,TGCGCCAGCAGCCCCCTCGGAAACAGGTGGACTTTCTTT,CASSPLGNRWTFF
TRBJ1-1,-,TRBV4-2,TGTGCCAGCAGCCAAGATTCAGGCACTGAAGCTTTCTTT,CASSQDSGTEAFF
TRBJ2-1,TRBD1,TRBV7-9,TGTGCCAGCAGCTCAAGGGGGACAGGGAACAATGAGCAGTTCTTC,CASSSRGTGNNEQFF
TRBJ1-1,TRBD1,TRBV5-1,TGCGCCAGCAGCGGTTCCGGGACAGTTAACACTGAAGCTTTCTTT,CASSGSGTVNTEAFF
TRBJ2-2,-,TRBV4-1,TGCGCCAGCAGCCAAGCCAGGCTAACTCCCGGGGAGCTGTTTTTT,CASSQARLTPGELFF
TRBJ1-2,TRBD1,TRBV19,TGTGCCAGTAGTACACCGGGACAGAACTATGGCTACACCTTC,CASSTPGQNYGYTF
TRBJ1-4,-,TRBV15,TGTGCCACCAGAAACAGGACGGCAAATGAAAAACTGTTTTTT,CATRNRTANEKLFF
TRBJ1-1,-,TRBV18,TGTGCCAGCTCACCGAACCGACGGGGGGTCGGCGGCACTGAAGCTTTCTTT,CASSPNRRGVGGTEAFF
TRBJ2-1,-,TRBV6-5,TGTGCCAGCAGTTGGGGCCACGAGCAGTTCTTC,CASSWGHEQFF
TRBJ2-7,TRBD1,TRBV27,TGTGCCAGCAGTTTGAACAGGGGTAGTTACGAGCAGTACTTC,CASSLNRGSYEQYF
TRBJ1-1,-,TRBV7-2,TGTGCCAGCAGCCGCTCTAGGGCAGGGATGATGAACACTGAAGCTTTCTTT,CASSRSRAGMMNTEAFF
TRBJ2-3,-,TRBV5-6,TGTGCCAGCAGCTTGATGGCGGCGATCACAGATACGCAGTATTTT,CASSLMAAITDTQYF
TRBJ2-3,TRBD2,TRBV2,TGTGCCAGCAGTGACCGCGGGGGGCATAGTACGCAGTATTTT,CASSDRGGHSTQYF
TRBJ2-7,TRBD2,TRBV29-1,TGCAGCGTTGAGGCCGGGACTAGCTCCTACGAGCAGTACTTC,CSVEAGTSSYEQYF
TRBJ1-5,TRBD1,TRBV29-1,TGCAGCGTTGCCCTGACAGGGCCCAATCAGCCCCAGCATTTT,CSVALTGPNQPQHF
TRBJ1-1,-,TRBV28,TGTGCCAGCAGCTCCCGTTTGAACACTGAAGCTTTCTTT,CASSSRLNTEAFF
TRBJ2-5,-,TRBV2,TGTGCCAGCAGTGGACAGGCAGAGACCCAGTACTTC,CASSGQAETQYF
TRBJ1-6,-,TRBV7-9,TGTGCCAGCAGCCGCGACGGGGATAATTCACCCCTCCACTTT,CASSRDGDNSPLHF
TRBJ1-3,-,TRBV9,TGTGCCAGCAGCGTGTTTCCCCGACTTGGAAACACCATATATTTT,CASSVFPRLGNTIYF
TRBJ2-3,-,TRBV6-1,TGTGCCAGCAGTGAAGCGTTCTCAGATACGCAGTATTTT,CASSEAFSDTQYF
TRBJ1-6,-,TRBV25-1,TGTGCCAGCACTCCCCCAGGCAAGGGGGTGACACCCCTCCACTTT,CASTPPGKGVTPLHF
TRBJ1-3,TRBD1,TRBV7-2,TGTGCCAGCAGCCCCAGACAGGGCCGCTCTGGAAACACCATATATTTT,CASSPRQGRSGNTIYF